This T cell receptor (beta chain) was documented in a study of T cell responses to AZD1222 COVID-19 vaccine (dated by TCRdb to about 2021). Background for the entire study: A total of over 230 trial participants underwent TCR sequencing, of whom more than 200 had received two doses of AZD1222 and about 26 had received two doses of the MenACWY control vaccine. Enrollment into the trials was organized by age into subgroups of 18-55, 56-69 and 70-plus years, and those subgroups contained approximately 150, 30 and 60 TCR-sequenced participants, respectively. Beyond this particular receptor, the publication reports: The 56-69-year group was small, and its depth increase did not reach significance, likely because of low power. Conclusions about previously exposed vaccinees were limited because only six AZD1222 recipients were SARS-CoV-2 seropositive at baseline. Nearly half of unique spike-specific TCRs reportedly recognized epitopes outside regions mutated in the B.1.351 and B.1.1.7 variants. Participants were mostly white British, with more females than males. The authors suggested clonal diversity may have been underestimated. No day 14 peak-response samples were available, so repertoires were characterized only after the peak T cell response. After two AZD1222 doses, spike-specific TCR breadth and depth were significantly higher than at day 0 and than in MenACWY recipients. The vaccine-associated CD4 TCRs covered the entire spike protein, and the dominant responses fell in regions 160-218 and 743-854.

The CDR3 regions of human TCRbeta chains were analyzed by immunosequencing. In the original analysis: Repertoire TCRs were matched against a reference library of SARS-CoV-2-specific TCRs generated with the MIRA antigen-specificity platform. Breadth meant the fraction of unique TCRs that were SARS-CoV-2-associated, whereas depth meant the fraction of total T cells that were SARS-CoV-2-associated. Using the MIRA data, each spike-specific TCR was assigned both to the spike region to which the TCR was reactive and to a CD4 or CD8 class. Log10-transformed breadth and depth values were compared by one-way ANOVA with Sidak's multiple comparisons tests. Drawn from immuneACCESS, this table holds only the in-frame rearrangements with V and J called that TCRdb kept. Clones are partly lost; checked studies trace under half to an unresolved V gene and leave the rest unexplained. The DNA was the basis for D and trimming; V, J and clone size are from that table. The sample table contains 56,000 or so clones; only one count was recorded for more than 75% of them. The ten largest clones represent around 5% of the sample.

The label giving this sample's time point can be read as: about 28 days (+/-7) after the second vaccine dose. Because spike-specific TCR depth and breadth did not differ between the two schedules, AZD1222 recipients who got a second dose at roughly 4 weeks were pooled with those who got a second dose at roughly 12 weeks. Samples from vaccinated people were obtained from the UK trials COV001 and COV002, which included a single-blind randomized controlled phase 2/3 trial of AZD1222 (ChAdOx1 nCoV-19) in healthy adults. Trial participant PBMC samples were collected at day 0 and day 28 after the second dose for TCRbeta chain sequencing. Taken from cysteine to phenylalanine, the CDR3 has 12 residues. Only CDR3 DNA is held: 36 bases, read in frame from base 1. The junction shows trimming of 4 bases on V and 7 bases on J, plus 8 bases between the germline ends. CDR1 and CDR2 are drawn from the germline V gene: MNHEY, SVGAGI.

This clone was counted only a few times. What this receptor recognizes is not known. No base quality information exists; no much larger clone differs at one position. Here the sequenced sample was peripheral blood, taken 28 days after the second AZD1222 dose. Recombination linked TRBV6-5 to TRBJ2-1; the D gene cannot be named for sure. This receptor was obtained from an adult who received the AZD1222 COVID-19 vaccine. The bases are TGTGCCAGCAGTTCCTCAAGTAATGAGCAGTTCTTC. Its protein product is CASSSSSNEQFF.